The entry that follows covers one T cell receptor (beta chain) sequence. Source study methods: From reference gene primer amplification, estimates of nucleated cell counts were derived. Repertoires were generated with immunoSEQ multiplex PCR, while TCRdb's copy carries only in-frame clones and drops some. Clonal size and the V and J genes are those of that table, whereas D and trimming came from the DNA. Found here are approximately 25,000 clones, 84% of them singletons; the top ten hold approximately 46%. The data were obtained in a study of blood T cell repertoires in COVID-19. The wider study: Acute and convalescent COVID-19 samples came from the United States, Italy and Spain. Sample material is recorded as cDNA or gDNA derived from T cells, B-cell-depleted T cells, or PBMCs.

Per the germline V gene, CDR1 is MNHEY and CDR2 is SMNVEV (reference sequence). The V gene lost 0 bases and the J gene lost 8 bases, with 8 bases spanning the gap. The CDR3 covers 13 residues. Sequenced sample: peripheral blood. This TCR was recovered from a woman older than 75 with acute or convalescent COVID-19. The chain has TRBV27 and TRBJ2-1, with D hard to call. DNA of the CDR3: TGTGCCAGCAGTTTATCTTTAGTAGATGAGCAGTTCTTC. Residues: CASSLSLVDEQFF.